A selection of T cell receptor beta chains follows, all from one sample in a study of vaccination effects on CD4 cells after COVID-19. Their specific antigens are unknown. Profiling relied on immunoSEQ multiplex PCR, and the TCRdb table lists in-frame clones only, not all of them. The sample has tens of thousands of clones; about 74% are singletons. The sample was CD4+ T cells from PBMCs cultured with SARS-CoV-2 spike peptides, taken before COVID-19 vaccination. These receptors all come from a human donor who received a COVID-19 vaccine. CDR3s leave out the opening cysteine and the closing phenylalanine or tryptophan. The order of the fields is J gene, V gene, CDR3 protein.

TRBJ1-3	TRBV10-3	AITGTNSGNTIY
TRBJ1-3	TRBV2	ASSKDPGQGLSGNTIY
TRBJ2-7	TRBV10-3	AISEGHQPYEQY
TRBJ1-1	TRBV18	ASSPVAGTEAF
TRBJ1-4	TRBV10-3	AISESRGQGSEKLF
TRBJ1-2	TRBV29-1	SVVGHQGAGYGYT
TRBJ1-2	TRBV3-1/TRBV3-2	ASSPPSGGKYGYT
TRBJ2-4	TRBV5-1	ASSPTSGGLFNIQY
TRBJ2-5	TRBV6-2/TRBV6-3	ASSYGRDQY
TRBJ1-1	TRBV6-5	ASSTGTGTLSAF
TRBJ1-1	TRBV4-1	ASIQGQEAF
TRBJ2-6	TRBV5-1	ASRQSSGANVLT
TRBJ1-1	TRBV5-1	ASSLAGGTAL
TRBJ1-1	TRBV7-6	ASSLALAGANTEAF
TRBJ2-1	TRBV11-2	ASSSGGLAGYNEQF
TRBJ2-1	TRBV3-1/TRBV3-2	ASSMGIYNEQF
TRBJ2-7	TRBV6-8	ASSYDRGPSSYEQY
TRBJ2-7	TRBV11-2	ASSLMGVFEQY
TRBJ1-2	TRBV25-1	ASSRGAYGYT
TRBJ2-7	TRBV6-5	ASSYSPFTTSGEQY
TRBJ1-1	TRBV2	ASSEQGWEGVDTEAF
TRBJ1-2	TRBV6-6	ASNRQGLGYT
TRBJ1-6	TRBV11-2	ASSLGASNSPLH
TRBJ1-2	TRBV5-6	ASSLRQGSYGYT
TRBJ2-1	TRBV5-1	ASSLGGVYNEQF
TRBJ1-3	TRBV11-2	ASSRHAGRISGNTIY
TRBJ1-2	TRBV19	ASSIRGDGYT
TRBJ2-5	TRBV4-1	ASSPGPQEETQY
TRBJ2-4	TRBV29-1	SVAQGPKNIQY
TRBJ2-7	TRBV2	ASSGGVHEQY
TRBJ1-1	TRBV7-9	ASSAVLSSNTEAF
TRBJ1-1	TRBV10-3	AIRGQLNTEAF
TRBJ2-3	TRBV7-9	ASRLAGGNTDTQY
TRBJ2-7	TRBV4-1	ASSFGLDYEQY
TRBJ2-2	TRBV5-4	ASSLRDRALAGTTGELF
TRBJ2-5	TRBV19	ASSMGRAETQY
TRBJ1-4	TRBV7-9	ASSLDRGQEKLF
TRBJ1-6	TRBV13	ASSLGGWVNNSPLH
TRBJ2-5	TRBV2	ASSDVLRAEETQY
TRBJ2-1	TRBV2	ASRIRGSNEQF
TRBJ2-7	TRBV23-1	ASSQWDRSTYEQY
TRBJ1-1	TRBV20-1	SARGNTEAF
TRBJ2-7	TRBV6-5	ASSGTGSYEQY
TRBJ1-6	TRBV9	ASSSRDSRGGSPLH
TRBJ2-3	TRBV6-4	ASSDAGGPDTQY
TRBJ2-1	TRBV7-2	ASSLKGVYNEQF
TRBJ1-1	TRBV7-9	ASSLERGIPEAF
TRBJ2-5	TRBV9	ASSQGALAGGPWQETQY
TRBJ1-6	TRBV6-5	ASKSTGKGNSPLH
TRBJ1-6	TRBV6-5	ASSWGTVNYNSPLH
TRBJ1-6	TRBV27	ASSTPHGFLRNSPLH
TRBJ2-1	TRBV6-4	ASSGTSGRDEQF
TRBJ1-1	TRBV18	ASSPQGRNTEAF
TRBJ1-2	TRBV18	ASSPETDSGYT
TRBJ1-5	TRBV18	ASSEQGAGQPQH
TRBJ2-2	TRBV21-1	ASSLRAGGRETGELF
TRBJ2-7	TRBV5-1	ASSFSGGEQY
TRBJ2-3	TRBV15	ATSRDGGSTDTQY
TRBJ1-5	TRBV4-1	ASTPFPGQGIIGNQPQH
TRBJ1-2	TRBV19	ASSDPGASNYGYT